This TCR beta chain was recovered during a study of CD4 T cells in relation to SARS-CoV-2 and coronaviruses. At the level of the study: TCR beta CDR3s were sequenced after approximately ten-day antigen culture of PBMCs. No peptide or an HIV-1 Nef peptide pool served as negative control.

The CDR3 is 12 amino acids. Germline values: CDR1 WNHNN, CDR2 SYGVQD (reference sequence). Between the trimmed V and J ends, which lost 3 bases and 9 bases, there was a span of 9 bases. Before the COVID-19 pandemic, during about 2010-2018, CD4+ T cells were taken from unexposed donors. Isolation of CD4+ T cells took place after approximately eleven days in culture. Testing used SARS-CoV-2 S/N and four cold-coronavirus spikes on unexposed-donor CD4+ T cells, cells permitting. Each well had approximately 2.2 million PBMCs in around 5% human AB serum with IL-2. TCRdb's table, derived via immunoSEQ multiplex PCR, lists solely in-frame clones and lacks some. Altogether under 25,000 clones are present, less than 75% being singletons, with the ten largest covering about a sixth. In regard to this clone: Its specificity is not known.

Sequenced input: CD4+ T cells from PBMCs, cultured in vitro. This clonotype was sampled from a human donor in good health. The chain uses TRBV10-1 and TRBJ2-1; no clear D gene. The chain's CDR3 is CASSDPLGEQFF. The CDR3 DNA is TGCGCCAGCAGTGACCCGCTTGGTGAGCAGTTCTTC.